This T cell receptor (beta chain) was found in a study of blood T cell repertoires in COVID-19. Method: immunoSEQ multiplex PCR; TCRdb's copy keeps in-frame clones and lacks some. The repertoire consists of 150,000 to 200,000 clones, with around 88% occurring once and the leading ten covering over 4.5%. CDR3 size: 14 residues. Deletions cut 4 bases from V and 7 bases from J, with 14 bases between. The germline V gene encodes CDR1 SGHRS and CDR2 YFSETQ. The rearrangement joins TRBV5-1 to TRBJ1-4; D uncertain. The sequencing sample was made of peripheral blood. The origin of this receptor is a human donor in a cohort sampled during active COVID-19. The CDR3 sequence is CASSPAGRGEKLFF. CDR3 nucleotide sequence: TGCGCCAGCAGCCCCGCCGGGAGAGGTGAAAAACTGTTTTTT.